These 14 T cell receptor beta chains came from one sample sequenced in a study of OX40 agonist ivuxolimab in advanced cancers. Libraries were constructed by the immunoSEQ multiplex PCR assay. Entries here come from immuneACCESS through TCRdb and include only in-frame sequences with V and J called. Some clones fail to appear in such tables; in the studies checked, an unresolved V gene covers under half of the shortfall, and the cause of the remainder is unknown. This sample lists 65,000 to 75,000 clones; roughly 90% were detected once. The top ten clonotypes cover more than 0.85% of the sample. This specimen was CD4+ or CD8+ T cells sorted from blood, taken in a trial of the OX40 agonist ivuxolimab. The origin of the receptors is an adult with an advanced solid tumor such as melanoma, head and neck, liver or kidney cancer.

This chain uses TRBV6-5 with TRBJ2-7; tentatively, D is TRBD2 (5 bases). CDR3 length: 16 amino acids. Germline CDR1 reads MNHEY; CDR2 reads SVGAGI. With 0 bases removed from V and 5 bases from J, the gap between germline ends came to 17 bases. Here the CDR3 DNA reads TGTGCCAGCAGTTACTCGGACTCCCCAACTCTCGACGAGCAGTACTTC. Its translation is CASSYSDSPTLDEQYF.

This chain joins TRBV19 and TRBJ1-1; TRBD1 aligns across 8 bases. The CDR3 runs 14 residues. CDR1 is LNHDA and CDR2 is SQIVND in the germline V gene (reference sequence). V shed 8 bases and J 5 bases; nucleotides not matched to a gene: 10. The CDR3 bases are TGTGCCAGTGGAGAGGACAGGGCGAAAACTGAAGCTTTCTTT. It specifies CASGEDRAKTEAFF.

V is TRBV5-4 and J is TRBJ1-3, with 10 bases fitting TRBD1. This CDR3 spans 15 amino acids. Germline CDR1 SGHNT, CDR2 YYREEE (reference sequence). The junction had 4 bases not matched to a gene; V was cut back by 4 bases and J by 3 bases. CDR3 region: CASSPGTGVGNTIYF. CDR3 nucleotide sequence: TGTGCCAGCAGCCCCGGGACAGGGGTTGGAAACACCATATATTTT. Based on the CDR3 plus reference TRBV5-4 and TRBJ1-3, the full variable domain is ETGVTQSPTHLIKTRGQQVTLRCSSQSGHNTVSWYQQALGQGPQFIFQYYREEENGRGNFPPRFSGLQFPNYSSELNVNALELDDSALYLCASSPGTGVGNTIYFGEGSWLTVV.

The chain couples TRBV7-9 to TRBJ2-1, with D hard to call. CDR1 is SEHNR and CDR2 is FQNEAQ in the germline V gene (reference sequence). The CDR3 is 11 residues long. V lost 5 bases to trimming and J lost 8 bases, with 7 bases between them. The CDR3 coding sequence is TGTGCCAGCAGCAGGGTCGATGAGCAGTTCTTC. Translation gives CASSRVDEQFF.

The rearrangement uses TRBV5-6 and TRBJ1-1; D not certain. V lost 0 bases and J lost 4, with 13 bases in between. This CDR3 has 15 residues. Per germline, CDR1 SGHDT and CDR2 YYEEEE. The CDR3 coding sequence is TGTGCCAGCAGCTTGGGCTGGGGAACCGGCACTGAAGCTTTCTTT. Protein product: CASSLGWGTGTEAFF.

The rearrangement joins TRBV30 to TRBJ1-6; 7 bases are a match to TRBD1. Germline V gene sequence: CDR1 GTSNPN, CDR2 SVGIG (reference sequence). This CDR3 contains 11 residues. This CDR3 is CAAGQLSPLHF. Written as DNA, the CDR3 is TGTGCAGCGGGACAGCTTTCACCCCTCCACTTT.

This sequence joins TRBV5-4 and TRBJ2-3; D gene unclear. CDR1 is SGHNT and CDR2 is YYREEE in the germline V gene (reference sequence). CDR3 size: 12 residues. The V end lost 1 base, the J end lost 2 bases, and 2 bases lay between the germline ends. The CDR3 spells CASSLNTDTQYF. The CDR3 nucleotides are TGTGCCAGCAGCTTGAACACAGATACGCAGTATTTT.

J is TRBJ1-6 and V is TRBV6-1; no clear D gene. Trimming removed 7 bases from V and 4 bases from J, with 11 bases in between. Germline-derived CDR1 and CDR2 are MNHNS and SASEGT. There are 14 residues in the CDR3. CDR3 sequence reads: CASKKREYNSPLHF. The CDR3 bases are TGTGCCAGCAAAAAACGGGAGTATAATTCACCCCTCCACTTT.

The chain has TRBV4-2 and TRBJ1-2, with TRBD1 identical over 7 bases. CDR3 length: 15 residues. With V trimmed by 2 bases and J by 2 bases, 5 bases remained unmatched. Germline V gene sequence: CDR1 LGHNA, CDR2 YNFKEQ. The CDR3 region is CASSQSETGNYGYTF. The CDR3 DNA follows: TGTGCCAGCAGCCAATCCGAGACAGGGAACTATGGCTACACCTTC.

The chain links TRBV5-5 to TRBJ1-6; D unresolved. CDR1 is SGHKS, CDR2 YYEKEE, per germline (reference sequence). Between the trimmed V and J ends, which lost 4 bases and 5 bases, there was a span of 13 bases. CDR3 length equals 15 residues. The CDR3 sequence is CASSPSLGNNSPLHF. For the CDR3, the DNA is TGTGCCAGCAGCCCAAGCCTAGGGAATAATTCACCCCTCCACTTT.

The J gene is TRBJ2-5, the V gene TRBV30; 7 positions match TRBD1. V trimming: 3 bases; J trimming: 2 bases; junction bases outside the gene matches: 3. This CDR3 spans 13 amino acids. The germline gives CDR1 GTSNPN, CDR2 SVGIG (reference sequence). The CDR3 loop is CAWRYRGQETQYF. The CDR3 DNA sequence: TGTGCCTGGAGGTACAGGGGACAAGAGACCCAGTACTTC.

This clone was observed a few times. V usage is TRBV6-1 and J usage is TRBJ1-5, with TRBD1 identical over 7 bases. Trimming at V came to 1 base and at J to 0 bases, leaving 3 bases not matched to a gene. CDR1 is MNHNS, CDR2 SASEGT, per germline. The CDR3 length is 16 residues. CDR3 sequence (DNA): TGTGCCAGCAGTGAAGAGGGACAGCTTAGCAATCAGCCCCAGCATTTT. Translation gives CASSEEGQLSNQPQHF.

The V call is TRBV5-6, the J call TRBJ2-7, with D possibly matching TRBD2 (5 bases). This CDR3 region has 13 residues. Germline V CDR1 and CDR2: SGHDT, YYEEEE. V lost 6 bases and J 4 bases, leaving 14 bases between the germline ends. The CDR3: CASTARGQYEQYF. CDR3 bases: TGTGCCAGCACCGCACGCGGGCAATACGAGCAGTACTTC.

This clone appeared a few times. The V call is TRBV2, the J call TRBJ2-5; 9 nucleotides agree with TRBD2. V was clipped by 6 bases and J by 5 bases; unmatched bases: 7. Germline V CDR1 and CDR2: SNHLY, FYNNEI. The CDR3 covers 14 residues. The DNA for the CDR3 is TGTGCCAGCAGGGACGCGAGCGGGGGGGAGACCCAGTACTTC. It yields the protein CASRDASGGETQYF. The variable domain in full, completed from reference TRBV2 and TRBJ2-5, reads EPEVTQTPSHQVTQMGQEVILRCVPISNHLYFYWYRQILGQKVEFLVSFYNNEISEKSEIFDDQFSVERPDGSNFTLKIRSTKLEDSAMYFCASRDASGGETQYFGPGTRLLVL.